This record covers a single T cell receptor (beta chain). The antigen remains undetermined. This sample was taken from a study of T cell repertoires in cytomegalovirus infection. Study overall: In public TCR beta signatures, there were indications of both CMV infection and matching HLA type. Study-level results: Identification of carriers of CMV plus the relevant HLA was performed using cumulative public TCR beta family frequency. HLA-C-restricted TCR beta clonotypes specific for CMV led the ex vivo response.

Each CDR3 protein is one row after TCRdb ran MiXCR on the reads. The sample holds some 450,000 distinct CDR3 sequences, approximately 33% seen once. CDR3 length: 13 amino acids. The germline V and J ends were trimmed by 6 bases and 1 base, with 8 bases remaining between them. Germline CDR1 is LGHNA and CDR2 is YNFKEQ. This clonotype was sampled from a human donor in good health (CMV status not recorded). Some clones in this sample may be carry-over from other donors' samples. The sequenced sample was PBMCs. The rearrangement uses TRBV4-2 and TRBJ2-3; tentatively, D is TRBD2 (5 bases). The CDR3 DNA sequence: TGTGCCAGCAGAGACTACCGCACAGATACGCAGTATTTT. It yields the protein CASRDYRTDTQYF.